The next 11 T cell receptor beta chains were all read from a single sample in a study of blood T cells in healthy people across ages. A second PCR, run for roughly 7 to 12 cycles, used a sample-barcoded 5' primer plus a J-beta primer mix. TCRdb called the 5' RACE reads again in MiXCR, with one record for every CDR3 protein. This sample has 800,000 or so distinct CDR3 sequences, with about half found just once. The sample consisted of blood. The origin of the receptors is a man at least 80 years old in good health.

This clonotype was seen ten or more times. The chain uses TRBV7-2 and TRBJ2-2; 8 bases line up with TRBD2. CDR1 is SGHTA, CDR2 FQGNSA, per germline. The CDR3 contains 14 residues. The V and J ends lost 5 bases and 4 bases, in that order; junction bases with no gene match: 3. DNA of the CDR3: TGTGCCAGCAGCACAAGCGGGAGCACCGGGGAGCTGTTTTTT. This translates into CASSTSGSTGELFF.

The J gene is TRBJ2-5, the V gene TRBV9, with 9 nucleotides matching TRBD1. Germline-derived CDR1 and CDR2 are SGDLS and YYNGEE. Trimming cost V 4 bases and J 3 bases; bases outside gene matches: 7. The CDR3 is 15 residues long. The CDR3 loop reads CASSTSGTGKETQYF. The CDR3 region has the DNA TGTGCCAGCAGCACGTCCGGGACAGGGAAAGAGACCCAGTACTTC.

The sample holds a few counts of this clonotype. The chain is built from TRBV11-3 and TRBJ2-1; 11 bases are shared with TRBD1. Germline V gene data show CDR1 as SGHNT and CDR2 as YENEEA. This CDR3 has 20 residues. V trimming: 4 bases; J trimming: 0 bases; junction bases outside the gene matches: 14. As DNA, the CDR3 is TGTGCCAGCAGCTCACGCCTTGGGACAGGGGGAGGTACCTCCTACAATGAGCAGTTCTTC. This encodes CASSSRLGTGGGTSYNEQFF.

With regard to this clonotype: At one end the junction does not follow the germline gene, possibly because of a read error. The chain employs TRBV11-2 and TRBJ2-3; tentative D call: TRBD2 (5 bases). In germline, CDR1 is SGHAT, CDR2 FQNNGV. The CDR3 loop spans 14 amino acids. CDR3 DNA sequence: TGTGCCCGCAGCTCTGTAGCGAGCACAGATACGCAGTATTTT. Translating it yields CARSSVASTDTQYF.

This clonotype was recorded a few times. The V call is TRBV20-1, the J call TRBJ2-7, with D possibly TRBD1 on 5 matching bases. Germline CDR1 reads DFQATT; CDR2 reads SNEGSKA (reference sequence). The CDR3 covers 13 residues. Trimming pared 2 bases from V and 4 bases from J, leaving 12 bases between. CDR3: CSARLQGVYEQYF. The CDR3 DNA is TGCAGTGCTAGACTCCAGGGTGTGTACGAGCAGTACTTC.

The chain carries TRBV6-5 and TRBJ1-2; D perhaps matches TRBD1 (5 bases). This CDR3 spans 13 amino acids. V lost 4 bases to trimming and J lost 8 bases, with 14 bases between them. The germline V gene has CDR1 MNHEY and CDR2 SVGAGI. The CDR3 loop is CASSFEGRRGYTF. The CDR3 DNA sequence: TGTGCCAGCAGTTTCGAGGGGAGAAGAGGCTACACCTTC.

This chain uses TRBV3-1 with TRBJ2-6; D is unclear. Germline loops: CDR1 LGHDT, CDR2 YNNKEL (reference sequence). Trimming shortened V by 3 bases and J by 0 bases, and 15 bases separated the two germline ends. This CDR3 spans 18 amino acids. The chain's CDR3 is CASSQAPGRSSGANVLTF. For the CDR3, the DNA is TGTGCCAGCAGCCAGGCTCCTGGACGGTCCTCTGGGGCCAACGTCCTGACTTTC. The variable domain in full, with the rest retrieved from reference TRBV3-1 and TRBJ2-6, is DTAVSQTPKYLVTQMGNDKSIKCEQNLGHDTMYWYKQDSKKFLKIMFSYNNKELIINETVPNRFSPKSPDKAHLNLHINSLELGDSAVYFCASSQAPGRSSGANVLTFGAGSRLTVL.

This clonotype was observed a handful of times. The V gene is TRBV12-3 or TRBV12-4, the J gene TRBJ2-4; the D is unclear. The length of the CDR3 is 13 residues. V was shortened by 4 bases and J by 13 bases, with 17 bases between the two germline ends. The CDR3 sequence is CASSSPANIKQYF. The CDR3 DNA is TGTGCCAGCAGTTCCCCGGCGAATATCAAGCAGTACTTC.

This clonotype was recorded many times. This chain joins TRBV10-3 and TRBJ2-3; no clear D. CDR3 length: 12 amino acids. V was clipped by 0 bases and J by 4 bases, with 2 bases between them. CDR1 is ENHRY and CDR2 is SYGVKD in the germline V gene. CDR3 sequence (DNA): TGTGCCATCAGTGAGTCTGCAGATACGCAGTATTTT. Translating it yields CAISESADTQYF.

Comments on this clonotype: Relative to the germline gene, one junction end is altered; a read error may explain this. The genes are TRBV28 and TRBJ2-5; 9 bases agree with TRBD1. The CDR3 is 15 residues long. Germline V gives CDR1 MDHEN, CDR2 SYDVKM. The CDR3 DNA reads as TGTGCCAGCAGTCTCCGGACAGGGGCCCAAGGGACCCAGTACTTC. Its translation is CASSLRTGAQGTQYF.

The chain is built from TRBV20-1 and TRBJ2-5; tentatively, D is TRBD2 (5 bases). CDR1 and CDR2 from the germline V gene are DFQATT and SNEGSKA (reference sequence). The CDR3 runs to 9 residues. CDR3: CIPEREQYF. The DNA of the CDR3 is TGCATCCCTGAGAGGGAACAGTACTTC.